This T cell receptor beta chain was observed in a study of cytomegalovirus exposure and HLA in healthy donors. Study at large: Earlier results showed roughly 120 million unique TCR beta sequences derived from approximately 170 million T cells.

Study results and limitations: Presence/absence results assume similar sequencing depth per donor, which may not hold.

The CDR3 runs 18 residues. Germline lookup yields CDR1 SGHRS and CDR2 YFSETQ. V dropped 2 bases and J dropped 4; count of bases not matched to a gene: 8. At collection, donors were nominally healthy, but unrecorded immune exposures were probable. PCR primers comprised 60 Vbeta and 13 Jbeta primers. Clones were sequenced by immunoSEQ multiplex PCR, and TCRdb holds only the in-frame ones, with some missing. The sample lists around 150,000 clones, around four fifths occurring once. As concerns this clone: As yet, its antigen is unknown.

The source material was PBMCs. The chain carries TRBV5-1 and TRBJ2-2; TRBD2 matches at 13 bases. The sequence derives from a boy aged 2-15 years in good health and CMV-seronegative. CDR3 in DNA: TGCGCCAGCAGCTTTGGACTAGCGGGAGTGAGCCTCACCGGGGAGCTGTTTTTT. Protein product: CASSFGLAGVSLTGELFF.